The 21 T cell receptor beta chains below all came from one sample that was sequenced in a study of beta chain features in type 1 diabetes listed by TCRdb under 2018. The library was generated by the immunoSEQ multiplex PCR assay. The entire isolated RNA was reverse transcribed using the High Capacity cDNA Reverse Transcription Kit, and thus expressed TCRB transcripts were sequenced. This is the immuneACCESS table as TCRdb keeps it, with only in-frame sequences that have V and J called. A part of the clones is gone; compared with another copy, unresolved V genes explain less than half, and the rest is unexplained. Within this sample are about 450,000 clones, with more than 9.5% of them counted one time only. Roughly 0.046% of the sample is taken by the ten largest. Sequences were obtained from naive CD4+ T cells from blood. The cell subset or site label, read with the paper, signifies: true naive CD4+ T cells. These receptors all come from a young woman in good health.

The V call is TRBV7-2, the J call TRBJ2-5, with 7 bases matching TRBD2. Germline V CDR1 and CDR2: SGHTA, FQGNSA. The CDR3 runs 15 residues. The J segment lost 3 bases and the V segment lost 5 bases, leaving 9 bases of the junction unmatched. The CDR3 spells CASSTPGLREETQYF. The CDR3 DNA reads TGTGCCAGCAGCACTCCGGGACTAAGGGAAGAGACCCAGTACTTC.

This clone was detected only a few times. V is TRBV30 and J is TRBJ2-6, with 8 bases aligning to TRBD1. Trimming removed 8 bases from V and 0 bases from J; junction bases left unmatched: 3. This CDR3 has 14 amino acids. Germline CDR1 and CDR2: GTSNPN and SVGIG (reference sequence). CDR3 amino acids: CAGGQASGANVLTF. The CDR3 DNA is TGTGCCGGGGGACAGGCCTCTGGGGCCAACGTCCTGACTTTC.

A few counts support this clone. The rearrangement links TRBV7-9 to TRBJ2-2; no reliable D call. CDR1 is SEHNR, CDR2 FQNEAQ, per germline (reference sequence). The V gene lost 1 base and the J gene lost 4 bases, with 7 bases spanning the gap. There are 14 residues in the CDR3. CDR3 sequence reads: CASSLGGSTGELFF. As DNA, the CDR3 is TGTGCCAGCAGCTTAGGGGGAAGCACCGGGGAGCTGTTTTTT.

Turning to this clone: Other DNA sequences from this sample encode an identical CDR3 as well. The chain employs TRBV18 and TRBJ2-7; D might be TRBD1 or TRBD2, each matching 5 bases. CDR1 is KGHSH, CDR2 LQKENI, per germline. This CDR3 region has 13 residues. The germline V and J ends were trimmed by 2 bases and 3 bases, with 8 bases remaining between them. The CDR3 DNA follows: TGTGCCAGCTCACCAGGGGGAAACTACGAGCAGTACGTC. Encoded protein: CASSPGGNYEQYV.

The genes are TRBV10-3 and TRBJ2-3; D may be TRBD2 (5 bases). Germline V gene lookup returns CDR1 ENHRY and CDR2 SYGVKD. V was clipped by 7 bases and J by 4 bases, with 15 bases between them. This CDR3 region has 14 residues. In nucleotides, the CDR3 is TGTGCCATCACCGAGAGAGGGATCGCAGATACGCAGTATTTT. Protein product: CAITERGIADTQYF.

The CDR3 protein is CSGARWRAEAFF. DNA of the CDR3: TGCAGCGGGGCTAGGTGGCGGGCTGAAGCTTTCTTT. The chain has TRBV29-1 and TRBJ1-1; D is unresolved. CDR1 is SQVTM and CDR2 is ANQGSEA in the germline V gene. V dropped 7 bases and J dropped 6 bases, with 15 bases sitting between them. The CDR3 is 12 amino acids.

This clone was observed a few times. The chain uses TRBV4-1 and TRBJ2-5; D gene uncertain. The CDR3 runs 12 residues. Germline V gives CDR1 MGHRA, CDR2 YSYEKL. V was pared by 1 base and J by 5 bases, with 5 bases between. CDR3 bases: TGCGCCAGCAGCCAAGTCCGGGAGACCCAGTACTTC. Encoded protein: CASSQVRETQYF.

This clone turned up a few times. This chain uses TRBV27 with TRBJ1-2; 8 positions agree with TRBD1. The germline V gene encodes CDR1 MNHEY and CDR2 SMNVEV (reference sequence). The CDR3 runs to 16 residues. Trimming at V came to 0 bases and at J to 2 bases, leaving 5 bases not matched to a gene. In nucleotides, the CDR3 is TGTGCCAGCAGTTTATCGTGGCGACAGGGGAACTATGGCTACACCTTC. This gives the protein CASSLSWRQGNYGYTF.

This clone turned up a few times. J is TRBJ2-2 and V is TRBV10-3, with D perhaps TRBD1 (6 bases). The V end was cut by 10 bases, the J end by 6 bases, with 18 bases between. Looked up from germline, CDR1 is ENHRY and CDR2 is SYGVKD. This CDR3 contains 14 residues. CDR3 in amino acids: CATGRQVLAGELFF. The DNA of the CDR3 is TGTGCCACCGGACGACAGGTCCTTGCCGGGGAGCTGTTTTTT.

This clone has more than one count but fewer than ten. V and J are TRBV6-5 and TRBJ2-5, with D maybe TRBD2 (6 bases). Trimming stripped 5 bases from V and 4 bases from J, with 8 bases between. This CDR3 region has 12 residues. Germline CDR1 and CDR2: MNHEY and SVGAGI. The CDR3 region is CASSGGTETQYF. CDR3 bases: TGTGCCAGCAGTGGAGGGACAGAGACCCAGTACTTC.

The table lists this clone with a few counts. The J gene is TRBJ2-5, the V gene TRBV6-6; the D is unclear. The germline V gene encodes CDR1 MNHNY and CDR2 SVGAGI (reference sequence). The CDR3 is 14 amino acids. The V and J ends lost 4 bases and 2 bases respectively, with 11 bases between them. CDR3 bases: TGTGCCAGCAGTTCGGCGTCCCTTCAAGAGACCCAGTACTTC. It specifies CASSSASLQETQYF.

This clone was seen more than once but under ten times. The CDR3 DNA is TGTGCCAGCAGCTACGGGCCCACAGATACGCAGTATTTT. Translated: CASSYGPTDTQYF. This rearrangement joins TRBV7-9 to TRBJ2-3, with D unresolved. Germline-derived CDR1 and CDR2 are SEHNR and FQNEAQ (reference sequence). This CDR3 contains 13 residues. Trimming shortened V by 4 bases and J by 2 bases, and 7 bases separated the two germline ends.

This clone was found a few times. J is TRBJ2-7 and V is TRBV28, with 9 bases matching TRBD1. CDR1 is MDHEN, CDR2 SYDVKM, per germline. The CDR3 length is 14 residues. V lost 6 bases, J lost 3 bases, and 6 bases stayed unmatched. The CDR3 spells CASRHGQGNYEQYV. The CDR3 DNA reads as TGTGCCAGCAGGCATGGACAGGGGAACTACGAGCAGTACGTC.

J is TRBJ2-5 and V is TRBV7-8, with unresolved D. Germline CDR1 is SGHVS and CDR2 is FQNEAQ. This CDR3 has 15 residues. V was clipped by 1 base and J by 2 bases, with 11 bases between them. Written as DNA, the CDR3 is TGTGCCAGCAGCTTAGGCCTAGGTGGACAAGAGACCCAGTACTTC. This encodes CASSLGLGGQETQYF.

V usage is TRBV11-2 and J usage is TRBJ1-5; D is undetermined. The CDR3 totals 12 residues. Germline CDR1 SGHAT, CDR2 FQNNGV. Trimming took 6 bases from V and 7 from J, leaving 10 bases between them. The CDR3 region is CASSSYGQPQHF. Written as DNA, the CDR3 is TGTGCCAGCAGTTCTTATGGGCAGCCCCAGCATTTT.

The rearrangement uses TRBV29-1 and TRBJ1-2, with D possibly TRBD1 on 5 matching bases. CDR3 size: 14 residues. V was pared by 6 bases and J by 4 bases, with 18 bases between. Germline CDR1 SQVTM, CDR2 ANQGSEA. The CDR3 is CSVLPRGDSYGYTF. The CDR3 bases are TGCAGCGTCCTCCCCCGGGGGGATAGCTATGGCTACACCTTC. Looking up the rest from reference TRBV29-1 and TRBJ1-2 gives the full variable domain: SAVISQKPSRDICQRGTSLTIQCQVDSQVTMMFWYRQQPGQSLTLIATANQGSEATYESGFVIDKFPISRPNLTFSTLTVSNMSPEDSSIYLCSVLPRGDSYGYTFGSGTRLTVV.

The chain recombines TRBV4-3 with TRBJ2-1; the match to TRBD2 covers 8 bases. The CDR3 is 14 amino acids. V was pared by 0 bases and J by 10 bases, with 5 bases of the junction left unmatched. From germline, CDR1 is LGHNA and CDR2 YSLEER. The DNA of the CDR3 is TGCGCCAGCAGCCAAGATTTAGCGGGAAGGGAGCAGTTCTTC. Translation: CASSQDLAGREQFF.

This chain links TRBV30 with TRBJ2-2; tentatively, D is TRBD1 (6 bases). The germline V gene has CDR1 GTSNPN and CDR2 SVGIG (reference sequence). V lost 5 bases to trimming and J lost 6 bases, with 19 bases between them. CDR3 length: 15 amino acids. The CDR3 coding sequence is TGTGCCTGGGATAAGACAGGCCTTGGGGCCGGGGAGCTGTTTTTT. It encodes CAWDKTGLGAGELFF.

The chain has TRBV7-9 and TRBJ1-2, with D possibly TRBD1 on 5 matching bases. This CDR3 has 15 amino acids. V was shortened by 1 base and J by 8 bases, with 17 bases between the two germline ends. CDR1 is SEHNR and CDR2 is FQNEAQ in the germline V gene (reference sequence). The CDR3 sequence is CASSLVHSGIGGYTF. The CDR3, as DNA: TGTGCCAGCAGCTTAGTACATTCAGGGATCGGCGGCTACACCTTC.

A few counts support this clone. J is TRBJ2-6 and V is TRBV5-4; D perhaps matches TRBD2 (5 bases). V shed 3 bases and J shed 3 bases, with 16 bases lying between them. The length of the CDR3 is 17 residues. Germline lookup yields CDR1 SGHNT and CDR2 YYREEE (reference sequence). In nucleotides, the CDR3 is TGTGCCAGCAGCTCCGGAGGAACCCTGGGTGGGGCCAACGTCCTGACTTTC. It yields the protein CASSSGGTLGGANVLTF.

The rearrangement uses TRBV7-8 and TRBJ2-1; TRBD1 matches 11 bases. The length of the CDR3 is 17 residues. With V trimmed by 4 bases and J by 2 bases, 7 bases remained unmatched. The V gene's germline CDR1 is SGHVS and CDR2 FQNEAQ. CDR3 nucleotides: TGTGCCAGCAGCTCTACCCCGGGACAGGGGGCCTACAATGAGCAGTTCTTC. Translation: CASSSTPGQGAYNEQFF.